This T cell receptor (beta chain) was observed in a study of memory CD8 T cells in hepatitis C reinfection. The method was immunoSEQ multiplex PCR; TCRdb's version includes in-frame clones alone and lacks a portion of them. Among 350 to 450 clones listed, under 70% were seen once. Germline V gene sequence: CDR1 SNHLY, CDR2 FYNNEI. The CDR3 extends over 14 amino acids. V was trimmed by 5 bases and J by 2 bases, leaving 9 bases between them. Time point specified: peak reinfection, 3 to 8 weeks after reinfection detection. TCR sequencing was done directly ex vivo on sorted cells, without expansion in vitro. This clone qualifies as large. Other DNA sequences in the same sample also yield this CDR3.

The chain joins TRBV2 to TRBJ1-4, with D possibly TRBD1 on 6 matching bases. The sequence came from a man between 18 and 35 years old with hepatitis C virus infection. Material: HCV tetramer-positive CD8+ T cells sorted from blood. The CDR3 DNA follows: TGTGCCAGCAGTCAGGGGCAGACTAATGAAAAACTGTTTTTT. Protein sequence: CASSQGQTNEKLFF.